These T cell receptor beta chains were read from a single sample in a study of blood T cell repertoires in COVID-19. Sequencing was performed with immunoSEQ multiplex PCR; in TCRdb, only in-frame clones are kept and a portion is missing. Here the sample spans about 120,000 clones, nearly 90% being singletons. The sequenced sample consisted of peripheral blood. These receptors were collected from a human donor in a cohort sampled during active COVID-19. Each CDR3 is given with its conserved first and last residue. D genes are given only for firm matches. Rows may omit the clone size; those that give it use once, few, many or a size class.

CDR3 length: 15
clone size: NA
V gene: TRBV5-4
D gene: TRBD2
J gene: TRBJ2-7
CDR3 protein: CASSSTGTSGDEQYF
CDR3 DNA: TGTGCCAGCAGCTCAACCGGGACTAGCGGCGACGAGCAGTACTTC

CDR3 length: 18
clone size: NA
V gene: TRBV4-1
D gene: NA
J gene: TRBJ1-1
CDR3 protein: CASSQGTEVGGRPSEAFF
CDR3 DNA: TGCGCCAGCAGCCAAGGGACAGAGGTCGGAGGAAGGCCAAGCGAAGCTTTCTTT

CDR3 length: 12
clone size: NA
V gene: TRBV27
D gene: NA
J gene: TRBJ2-3
CDR3 protein: CASSSYTDTQYF
CDR3 DNA: TGTGCCAGCAGTTCGTACACAGATACGCAGTATTTT

CDR3 length: 15
clone size: NA
V gene: TRBV6-5
D gene: TRBD1
J gene: TRBJ2-7
CDR3 protein: CASSSRQGASYEQYF
CDR3 DNA: TGTGCCAGCAGTTCTCGACAGGGGGCGTCCTACGAGCAGTACTTC

CDR3 length: 14
clone size: NA
V gene: TRBV6-5
D gene: NA
J gene: TRBJ1-2
CDR3 protein: CASSSGSGNYGYTF
CDR3 DNA: TGTGCCAGCAGTTCGGGCTCAGGGAACTATGGCTACACCTTC

CDR3 length: 12
clone size: NA
V gene: TRBV25-1
D gene: NA
J gene: TRBJ1-1
CDR3 protein: CASSRGGAEAFF
CDR3 DNA: TGTGCCAGCAGCCGGGGTGGGGCTGAAGCTTTCTTT

CDR3 length: 15
clone size: NA
V gene: TRBV27
D gene: TRBD2
J gene: TRBJ2-5
CDR3 protein: CASSSYTSGKETQYF
CDR3 DNA: TGTGCCAGCAGTTCATACACTAGCGGGAAGGAGACCCAGTACTTC

CDR3 length: 13
clone size: NA
V gene: TRBV6-5
D gene: NA
J gene: TRBJ1-1
CDR3 protein: CASRRPGDTEAFF
CDR3 DNA: TGTGCCAGCAGGAGGCCCGGGGACACTGAAGCTTTCTTT

CDR3 length: 14
clone size: NA
V gene: TRBV5-1
D gene: NA
J gene: TRBJ2-3
CDR3 protein: CASSLWTLIDTQYF
CDR3 DNA: TGCGCCAGCAGCTTGTGGACTTTGATTGATACGCAGTATTTT

CDR3 length: 16
clone size: NA
V gene: TRBV29-1
D gene: TRBD1
J gene: TRBJ1-4
CDR3 protein: CSVPGGQEYGQEKLFF
CDR3 DNA: TGCAGCGTCCCCGGCGGACAGGAATATGGACAAGAAAAACTGTTTTTT

CDR3 length: 15
clone size: NA
V gene: TRBV5-1
D gene: TRBD2
J gene: TRBJ2-1
CDR3 protein: CASSFTSGSYSEQFF
CDR3 DNA: TGCGCCAGCAGCTTCACTAGCGGGAGTTATAGCGAGCAGTTCTTC

CDR3 length: 15
clone size: NA
V gene: TRBV7-7
D gene: NA
J gene: TRBJ2-2
CDR3 protein: CASSPITGNTGELFF
CDR3 DNA: TGTGCTAGCAGCCCCATAACAGGGAACACCGGGGAGCTGTTTTTT

CDR3 length: 18
clone size: NA
V gene: TRBV7-7
D gene: TRBD1
J gene: TRBJ2-7
CDR3 protein: CASSSTVSWTGGEYEQYF
CDR3 DNA: TGTGCTAGCAGCTCAACGGTCAGTTGGACAGGGGGCGAATACGAGCAGTACTTC

CDR3 length: 14
clone size: NA
V gene: TRBV4-2
D gene: TRBD1
J gene: TRBJ2-7
CDR3 protein: CASSHEQGAYEQYF
CDR3 DNA: TGTGCCAGCAGCCACGAACAGGGGGCCTACGAGCAGTACTTC

CDR3 length: 14
clone size: NA
V gene: TRBV7-2
D gene: NA
J gene: TRBJ2-6
CDR3 protein: CASSRPSGANVLTF
CDR3 DNA: TGTGCCAGCAGCCGTCCCTCTGGGGCCAACGTCCTGACTTTC

CDR3 length: 17
clone size: NA
V gene: TRBV5-1
D gene: NA
J gene: TRBJ1-4
CDR3 protein: CASSLVMGATTNEKLFF
CDR3 DNA: TGCGCCAGCAGCTTGGTCATGGGCGCCACAACTAATGAAAAACTGTTTTTT

CDR3 length: 12
clone size: NA
V gene: TRBV5-6
D gene: NA
J gene: TRBJ2-2
CDR3 protein: CASSLWAGELFF
CDR3 DNA: TGTGCCAGCAGCTTGTGGGCAGGGGAGCTGTTTTTT

CDR3 length: 14
clone size: once
V gene: TRBV19
D gene: TRBD2
J gene: TRBJ2-5
CDR3 protein: CATGTSGLQETQYF
CDR3 DNA: TGTGCCACCGGGACTAGCGGGCTCCAAGAGACCCAGTACTTC

CDR3 length: 12
clone size: NA
V gene: TRBV6-5
D gene: NA
J gene: TRBJ1-1
CDR3 protein: CASRAGGTEAFF
CDR3 DNA: TGTGCCAGCAGGGCGGGGGGCACTGAAGCTTTCTTT

CDR3 length: 13
clone size: NA
V gene: TRBV3-1/TRBV3-2
D gene: NA
J gene: TRBJ1-2
CDR3 protein: CASSLTAYYGYTF
CDR3 DNA: TGTGCCAGCAGCCTGACAGCTTACTATGGCTACACCTTC

CDR3 length: 12
clone size: NA
V gene: TRBV7-2
D gene: TRBD2
J gene: TRBJ2-1
CDR3 protein: CASSQTSAAQFF
CDR3 DNA: TGTGCCAGCAGTCAGACTAGCGCGGCTCAGTTCTTC

CDR3 length: 15
clone size: NA
V gene: TRBV4-2
D gene: NA
J gene: TRBJ1-6
CDR3 protein: CASSQESQGYSPLHF
CDR3 DNA: TGTGCCAGCAGCCAAGAGTCACAGGGCTATTCACCCCTCCACTTT

CDR3 length: 13
clone size: NA
V gene: TRBV30
D gene: NA
J gene: TRBJ1-5
CDR3 protein: CAWSERFNQPQHF
CDR3 DNA: TGTGCCTGGAGTGAGAGATTCAATCAGCCCCAGCATTTT

CDR3 length: 16
clone size: NA
V gene: TRBV18
D gene: NA
J gene: TRBJ2-1
CDR3 protein: CASSPDRDTAYNEQFF
CDR3 DNA: TGTGCCAGCTCCCCAGATAGGGACACTGCCTACAATGAGCAGTTCTTC

CDR3 length: 12
clone size: NA
V gene: TRBV6-6
D gene: TRBD1
J gene: TRBJ1-2
CDR3 protein: CASSSGTAGYTF
CDR3 DNA: TGTGCCAGCAGTTCCGGGACAGCTGGCTACACCTTC

CDR3 length: 15
clone size: NA
V gene: TRBV27
D gene: TRBD2
J gene: TRBJ2-1
CDR3 protein: CASSLTSGTYNEQFF
CDR3 DNA: TGTGCCAGCAGTTTGACTAGCGGGACCTACAATGAGCAGTTCTTC

CDR3 length: 18
clone size: NA
V gene: TRBV21-1
D gene: NA
J gene: TRBJ2-3
CDR3 protein: CASVESGGKEPSADTQYF
CDR3 DNA: TGTGCCAGCGTTGAAAGTGGGGGTAAAGAGCCTAGCGCAGATACGCAGTATTTT

CDR3 length: 14
clone size: NA
V gene: TRBV10-1
D gene: NA
J gene: TRBJ2-7
CDR3 protein: CASSDSSTSGEQYF
CDR3 DNA: TGCGCCAGCAGTGATTCGTCCACCTCGGGGGAGCAGTACTTC

CDR3 length: 17
clone size: NA
V gene: TRBV5-6
D gene: TRBD2
J gene: TRBJ2-7
CDR3 protein: CASSLLKVGTRDSEQYF
CDR3 DNA: TGTGCCAGCAGCTTGCTCAAGGTCGGGACTAGGGACTCCGAGCAGTACTTC